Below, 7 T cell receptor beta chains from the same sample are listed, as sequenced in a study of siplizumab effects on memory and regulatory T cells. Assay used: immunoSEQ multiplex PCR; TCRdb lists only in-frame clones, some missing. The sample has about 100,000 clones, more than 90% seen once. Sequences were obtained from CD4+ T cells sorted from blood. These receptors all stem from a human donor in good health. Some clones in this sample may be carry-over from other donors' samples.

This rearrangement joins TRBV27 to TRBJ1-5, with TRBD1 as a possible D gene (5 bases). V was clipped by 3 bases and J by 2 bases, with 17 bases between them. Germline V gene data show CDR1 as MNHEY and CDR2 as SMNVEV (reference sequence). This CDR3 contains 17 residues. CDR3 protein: CASSFSSRDVRNQPQHF. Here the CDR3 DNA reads TGTGCCAGCAGTTTTTCGTCCAGGGATGTGCGCAATCAGCCCCAGCATTTT.

The CDR3 nucleotides read TGTGCCAGCTCACCACTACCGGAGGACGGGGAGCAGTACTTC. Protein product: CASSPLPEDGEQYF. The chain couples TRBV18 to TRBJ2-7; D is possibly TRBD2 (5 bases). V lost 1 base to trimming and J lost 7 bases, with 14 bases between them. CDR1 and CDR2 from the germline V gene are KGHSH and LQKENI. The CDR3 covers 14 residues.

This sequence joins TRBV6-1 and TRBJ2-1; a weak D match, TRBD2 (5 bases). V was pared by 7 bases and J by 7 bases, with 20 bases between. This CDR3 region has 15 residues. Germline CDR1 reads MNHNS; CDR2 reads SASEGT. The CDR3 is CASTPTPGRTNEQFF. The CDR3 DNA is TGTGCCAGCACACCAACTCCTGGACGGACTAATGAGCAGTTCTTC.

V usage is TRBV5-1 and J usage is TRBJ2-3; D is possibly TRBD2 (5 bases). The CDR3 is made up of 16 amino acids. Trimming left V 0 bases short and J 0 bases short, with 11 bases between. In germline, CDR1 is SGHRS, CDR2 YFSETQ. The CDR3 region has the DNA TGCGCCAGCAGCTTGGTGCCGGGCGGGAGCACAGATACGCAGTATTTT. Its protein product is CASSLVPGGSTDTQYF. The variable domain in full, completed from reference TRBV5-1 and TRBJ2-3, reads KAGVTQTPRYLIKTRGQQVTLSCSPISGHRSVSWYQQTPGQGLQFLFEYFSETQRNKGNFPGRFSGRQFSNSRSEMNVSTLELGDSALYLCASSLVPGGSTDTQYFGPGTRLTVL.

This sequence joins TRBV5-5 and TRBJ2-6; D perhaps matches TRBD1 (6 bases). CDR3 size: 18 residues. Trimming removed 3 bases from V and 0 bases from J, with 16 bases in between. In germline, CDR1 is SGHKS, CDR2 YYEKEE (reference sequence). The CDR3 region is CASSWGQVLFSGANVLTF. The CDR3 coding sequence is TGTGCCAGCAGCTGGGGACAAGTACTCTTCTCTGGGGCCAACGTCCTGACTTTC.

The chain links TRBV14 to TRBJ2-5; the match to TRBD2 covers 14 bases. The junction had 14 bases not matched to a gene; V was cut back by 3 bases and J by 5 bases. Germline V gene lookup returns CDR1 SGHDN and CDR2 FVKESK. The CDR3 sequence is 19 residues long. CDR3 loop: CASSQKDGTSGSGFETQYF. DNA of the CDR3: TGTGCCAGCAGCCAGAAAGATGGGACTAGCGGGAGTGGCTTTGAGACCCAGTACTTC.

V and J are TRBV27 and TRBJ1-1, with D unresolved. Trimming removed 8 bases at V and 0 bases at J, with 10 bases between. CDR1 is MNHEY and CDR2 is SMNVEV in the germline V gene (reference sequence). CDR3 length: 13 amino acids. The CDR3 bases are TGTGCCAGCGGGAAAGAATTGAACACTGAAGCTTTCTTT. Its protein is CASGKELNTEAFF.